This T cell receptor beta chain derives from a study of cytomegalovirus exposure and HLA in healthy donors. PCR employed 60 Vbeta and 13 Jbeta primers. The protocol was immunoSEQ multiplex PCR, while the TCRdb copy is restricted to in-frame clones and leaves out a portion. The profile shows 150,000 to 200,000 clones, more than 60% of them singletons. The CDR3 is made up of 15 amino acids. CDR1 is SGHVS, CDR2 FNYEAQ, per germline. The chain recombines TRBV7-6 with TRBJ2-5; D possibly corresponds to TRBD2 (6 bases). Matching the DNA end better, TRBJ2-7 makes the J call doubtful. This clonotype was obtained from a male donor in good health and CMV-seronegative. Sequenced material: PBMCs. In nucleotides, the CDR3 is TGTGCCAGCAGCTTATTTGCGGGGTACTCCTACGAGCAGTACTTC. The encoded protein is CASSLFAGYSYEQYF.